Listed here are 15 T cell receptor beta chains from one sample, sequenced in a study of vaccination and CD4 T cells after COVID-19. No antigen has been assigned to these receptors. The study sequenced cultured CD4+ T cell DNA using the Oncomine TCR Beta short-read assay. TCRdb re-analysed the PCR reads in MiXCR, keeping a single row per CDR3 protein. The table lists about 6,800 distinct CDR3 sequences, roughly 27% of them singletons. Treatment defined: approximately nine-day PBMC culture with coronavirus spike peptide pools or control peptides (ViraFEST assay). Sequenced here: CD4+ T cells from blood, cultured in vitro, sampled after SARS-CoV-2 vaccination. These receptors were taken from a human donor who had recovered from COVID-19.

The rearrangement links TRBV7-2 to TRBJ2-1, with D hard to call. The germline CDR1 and CDR2 sequences are SGHTA and FQGNSA. V was trimmed by 3 bases and J by 10 bases, leaving 7 bases between them. The CDR3 extends over 11 amino acids. The DNA for the CDR3 is TGTGCCAGCAGCTTCAGTAGAGAGCAGTTCTTC. Its protein product is CASSFSREQFF.

This chain connects TRBV7-2 to TRBJ2-1; the D gene is possibly TRBD1 (6 bases). The CDR3 loop spans 16 amino acids. Germline-derived CDR1 and CDR2 are SGHTA and FQGNSA. Trimming removed 5 bases from V and 3 bases from J, with 17 bases in between. CDR3 nucleotides: TGTGCCAGCAGCCTAGAAGCAGGGGAAAACTACAATGAGCAGTTCTTC. Encoded protein: CASSLEAGENYNEQFF.

This chain connects TRBV6-5 to TRBJ2-7; 9 bases line up with TRBD1. Looked up from germline, CDR1 is MNHEY and CDR2 is SVGAGI. CDR3 length: 15 residues. J was trimmed by 8 bases and V by 2 bases; bases with no gene match: 10. CDR3 sequence (DNA): TGTGCCAGCAGTTACACGGGACAGGGATCTGCGCAGCAGTACTTC. It codes for CASSYTGQGSAQQYF.

CDR3 bases: TGTGCCAGCAGCCCCCCCCCGAGCTGGACAGATACGCAGTATTTT. Amino acids: CASSPPPSWTDTQYF. The gene calls are TRBV7-2 and TRBJ2-3; D remains unclear. The germline V gene has CDR1 SGHTA and CDR2 FQGNSA. The CDR3 runs 15 residues. V dropped 5 bases and J dropped 3 bases, with 15 bases sitting between them.

The chain combines TRBV7-6 with TRBJ2-1, with TRBD2 identical over 7 bases. Germline V gene data show CDR1 as SGHVS and CDR2 as FNYEAQ. This CDR3 has 19 residues. The junction had 12 bases not matched to a gene; V was cut back by 1 base and J by 0 bases. The CDR3 coding sequence is TGTGCCAGCAGCTTAGAAGGCGGGGGAGGCCTTAGCTCCTACAATGAGCAGTTCTTC. It specifies CASSLEGGGGLSSYNEQFF.

This clonotype is classed as medium-sized. The J gene is TRBJ2-7, the V gene TRBV19; D is unclear. Germline V CDR1 and CDR2: LNHDA, SQIVND (reference sequence). The V and J ends lost 4 bases and 1 base respectively, with 14 bases between them. The CDR3 is 15 amino acids. CDR3 DNA: TGTGCCAGTAGTACTATGGCTTCGGCGTCCTACGAGCAGTACTTC. Translated, it gives CASSTMASASYEQYF.

The table lists this clonotype with a few counts. The chain joins TRBV7-6 to TRBJ1-1; no reliable D call. Trimming took 1 base from V and 4 from J, leaving 13 bases between them. This CDR3 has 15 residues. Germline assignment: CDR1 SGHVS and CDR2 FNYEAQ. The CDR3 DNA reads TGTGCCAGCAGCTTAGTATCCAGTTATGTCACTGAAGCTTTCTTT. It specifies CASSLVSSYVTEAFF.

The rearrangement links TRBV2 to TRBJ1-1; 10 bases line up with TRBD1. V shed 3 bases, J shed 5 bases, and the junction held 3 bases outside the gene matches. Germline lookup yields CDR1 SNHLY and CDR2 FYNNEI. The CDR3 contains 14 residues. This CDR3 reads CASSDWTGGTEAFF. The DNA of the CDR3 is TGTGCCAGCAGTGACTGGACAGGGGGAACTGAAGCTTTCTTT.

This clonotype was observed a few times. The V call is TRBV6-1, the J call TRBJ2-1; D is perhaps TRBD1 (6 bases). The CDR3 runs 13 residues. V was shortened by 6 bases and J by 4 bases, with 10 bases between the two germline ends. In germline, CDR1 is MNHNS, CDR2 SASEGT. The CDR3 DNA reads TGTGCCAGCAGCCCCGGGACATACAATGAGCAGTTCTTC. Protein product: CASSPGTYNEQFF.

This clonotype is deemed medium-sized. This chain uses TRBV20-1 with TRBJ2-7; D could derive from TRBD1 or TRBD2 (5 bases each). V gave up 6 bases and J gave up 4 bases, with 19 bases separating them. Germline V gene lookup returns CDR1 DFQATT and CDR2 SNEGSKA (reference sequence). This CDR3 comprises 14 residues. CDR3 bases: TGCAGTGCCAAAGCCGGGACGGTTCGATACGAGCAGTACTTC. This translates into CSAKAGTVRYEQYF.

This chain uses TRBV20-1 with TRBJ2-7, with D possibly being TRBD1 or TRBD2 (5 bases each). Trimming left V 2 bases short and J 3 bases short, with 8 bases between. Germline V gene sequence: CDR1 DFQATT, CDR2 SNEGSKA (reference sequence). This CDR3 has 12 amino acids. This CDR3 is CSARRGVYEQYF. In DNA, the CDR3 is TGCAGTGCTAGACGAGGGGTCTACGAGCAGTACTTC.

The CDR3 DNA follows: TGTGCCAGCAGCTCCCCGGGACTAGCGGGAGTGAACCATGAGCAGTTCTTC. Its protein product is CASSSPGLAGVNHEQFF. This sequence joins TRBV7-2 and TRBJ2-1, with 14 bases matching TRBD2. J was trimmed by 8 bases and V by 4 bases; bases with no gene match: 10. The CDR3 runs to 17 residues. Germline V CDR1 and CDR2: SGHTA, FQGNSA.

The rearrangement joins TRBV6-2 or TRBV6-3 to TRBJ2-3; no clear D gene. The CDR3 contains 15 residues. Between the trimmed V and J ends, which lost 2 bases and 1 base, there was a span of 10 bases. Germline V gene lookup returns CDR1 MNHEY and CDR2 SVGEGT. The CDR3 is CASSYRGPRTDTQYF. DNA of the CDR3: TGTGCCAGCAGTTACCGAGGCCCTCGCACAGATACGCAGTATTTT.

This chain links TRBV20-1 with TRBJ2-5; 7 nucleotides agree with TRBD2. Germline CDR1 reads DFQATT; CDR2 reads SNEGSKA (reference sequence). The J segment lost 5 bases and the V segment lost 0 bases, leaving 12 bases of the junction unmatched. The CDR3 has 16 amino acids. The CDR3, as DNA: TGCAGTGCTAGAGATGCGGGAGTGGCTGTTAGCGAGACCCAGTACTTC. Translating gives CSARDAGVAVSETQYF.

In its sample, this clonotype is medium-sized (0.01 to 0.1%). The CDR3 spells CASSILRGPGQPQHF. CDR3 sequence (DNA): TGTGCCAGTAGTATATTGAGGGGGCCGGGTCAGCCCCAGCATTTT. The chain couples TRBV19 to TRBJ1-5; TRBD1 matches at 7 bases. The CDR3 has 15 amino acids. V lost 2 bases, J lost 6 bases, and 7 bases stayed unmatched. The germline gives CDR1 LNHDA, CDR2 SQIVND (reference sequence).